Reported below is one TCR beta chain. Germline V gene data show CDR1 as SNHLY and CDR2 as FYNNEI. There are 15 residues in the CDR3. The V gene lost 5 bases and the J gene lost 4 bases, with 15 bases spanning the gap. This sample stems from a study of T cells in Graves' hyperthyroidism and ophthalmopathy. Study in general: At initial diagnosis, before any treatment had begun, peripheral blood was obtained.

The source material, RNA transcripts, was used to amplify TCR beta CDR3 regions. The TCR CDR3 was amplified in a first-round RT-PCR using the HTBI primer set. TCRdb re-derived calls from the multiplex PCR reads in MiXCR, one entry per CDR3 protein. The table includes hundreds of thousands of distinct CDR3 sequences, 16% detected once. Over 18 months, lack of ophthalmopathy progression marked Graves' hyperthyroidism as stable. Diagnosis of hyperthyroidism was new in patients aged 18 to 65, and its duration was under 2 months. Diagnostic decisions used clinical symptoms, serum thyroxine and TRAb, thyroid ultrasound and orbital computed tomography.

The receptor comes from a woman between 18 and 29 years old with Graves' hyperthyroidism. The sequencing sample was made of blood. V usage is TRBV2 and J usage is TRBJ1-5; D perhaps matches TRBD1 (5 bases). CDR3 in amino acids: CASSPRQMKNQPQHF. The CDR3 DNA reads as TGTGCCAGCAGTCCCCGACAGATGAAGAATCAGCCCCAGCATTTT.